One sample yielded the 9 T cell receptor beta chains listed below, sequenced in a study of post-analysis software for immune sequencing data. Unique molecular identifiers featured in each of the TCR beta cDNA libraries. TCRdb independently ran MiXCR on the PCR reads; one entry per CDR3 protein. Here the sample spans about 820,000 distinct CDR3 sequences, approximately 53% being singletons. No cognate antigen is known for these TCRs. The study's findings and limits: Compared with controls, patients had more of about 5 TRBV segments, including TRBV5-6, TRBV5-1 and TRBV20-1.

Sequencing input: blood. The receptor set was obtained from a girl under 18 with multiple sclerosis.

The V and J genes are TRBV2 and TRBJ2-7; 10 bases fit TRBD2. Per the germline V gene, CDR1 is SNHLY and CDR2 is FYNNEI. The CDR3 is made up of 14 amino acids. V gave up 6 bases and J gave up 1 base; unmatched junction bases: 3. CDR3: CASRTSGNSYEQYF. The CDR3 DNA reads as TGTGCCAGCAGAACTAGCGGGAATTCCTACGAGCAGTACTTC. Full variable domain (missing parts from reference TRBV2 and TRBJ2-7): EPEVTQTPSHQVTQMGQEVILRCVPISNHLYFYWYRQILGQKVEFLVSFYNNEISEKSEIFDDQFSVERPDGSNFTLKIRSTKLEDSAMYFCASRTSGNSYEQYFGPGTRLTVT.

This chain links TRBV9 with TRBJ2-4; D is perhaps TRBD1 (8 bases). V was cut by 3 bases and J by 1 base, with 11 bases left in between. The germline V gene has CDR1 SGDLS and CDR2 YYNGEE. This CDR3 has 15 residues. The CDR3 reads CASSAQGGAKNIQYF. Written as DNA, the CDR3 is TGTGCCAGCAGCGCACAGGGGGGGGCCAAAAACATTCAGTACTTC.

V and J are TRBV14 and TRBJ1-2; D unresolved. Germline CDR1 is SGHDN and CDR2 is FVKESK. With 1 base removed from V and 4 bases from J, the gap between germline ends came to 7 bases. CDR3 length equals 13 residues. This CDR3 reads CASSQGHSYGYTF. In nucleotides, the CDR3 is TGTGCCAGCAGCCAAGGACACAGCTATGGCTACACCTTC. The full variable domain, with the rest looked up from reference TRBV14 and TRBJ1-2, is EAGVTQFPSHSVIEKGQTVTLRCDPISGHDNLYWYRRVMGKEIKFLLHFVKESKQDESGMPNNRFLAERTGGTYSTLKVQPAELEDSGVYFCASSQGHSYGYTFGSGTRLTVV.

V gene TRBV4-1 combines with J gene TRBJ2-1; TRBD2 matches at 8 bases. V was pared by 1 base and J by 8 bases, with 7 bases of the junction left unmatched. The length of the CDR3 is 15 residues. Germline CDR1 reads MGHRA; CDR2 reads YSYEKL. The CDR3 reads CASSQALSGGDEQFF. The CDR3 bases are TGCGCCAGCAGCCAAGCCCTCTCCGGGGGGGATGAGCAGTTCTTC.

This clonotype was seen once. The chain has TRBV25-1 and TRBJ1-1, with D maybe TRBD1 (5 bases). Germline assignment: CDR1 MGHDK and CDR2 SYGVNS. The germline V and J ends were trimmed by 0 bases and 4 bases, with 18 bases remaining between them. The CDR3 consists of 17 residues. CDR3 nucleotide sequence: TGTGCCAGCAGTGAATATAGGGGCGTGGGCTCGGGCACTGAAGCTTTCTTT. This gives the protein CASSEYRGVGSGTEAFF. The full variable domain, in which reference TRBV25-1 and TRBJ1-1 provide the parts outside the CDR3, is EADIYQTPRYLVIGTGKKITLECSQTMGHDKMYWYQQDPGMELHLIHYSYGVNSTEKGDLSSESTVSRIRTEHFPLTLESARPSHTSQYLCASSEYRGVGSGTEAFFGQGTRLTVV.

V usage is TRBV27 and J usage is TRBJ2-5; TRBD2 is a possible D gene (5 bases). The last part of the DNA fits TRBJ2-7 better; the J call may be wrong. Germline values: CDR1 MNHEY, CDR2 SMNVEV (reference sequence). The CDR3 runs 12 residues. This CDR3 reads CASRGTKDEQYF. CDR3 sequence (DNA): TGTGCCAGCCGGGGTACAAAGGACGAGCAGTACTTC.

This clonotype occurred a few times. V usage is TRBV4-1 and J usage is TRBJ2-7; D possibly corresponds to TRBD1 (6 bases). CDR3 length equals 15 residues. V was trimmed by 0 bases and J by 3 bases, leaving 12 bases between them. CDR1 and CDR2 (germline): MGHRA, YSYEKL. CDR3 coding DNA: TGCGCCAGCAGCCAAGATCAACAGGGTGGCTACGAGCAGTACTTC. Amino acids: CASSQDQQGGYEQYF.

The CDR3 nucleotides are TGCAGCGCGGGACAGAAGCTCAACCTGAACACTGAAGCTTTCTTT. It codes for CSAGQKLNLNTEAFF. The V gene is TRBV29-1, the J gene TRBJ1-1; 7 bases align to TRBD1. The CDR3 consists of 15 residues. J was trimmed by 0 bases and V by 7 bases; bases with no gene match: 11. Germline-derived CDR1 and CDR2 are SQVTM and ANQGSEA.

The V and J genes are TRBV12-5 and TRBJ2-1; 16 bases align to TRBD2. CDR1 and CDR2 (germline): LGHNT, FRNRAP. The CDR3 spans 20 residues. The trim removed 4 bases at V and 0 bases at J, leaving 9 bases unmatched. This CDR3 is CASGYRSGLAGGSSYNEQFF. The CDR3 DNA follows: TGTGCTAGTGGTTACCGCTCGGGACTAGCGGGAGGGAGCTCCTACAATGAGCAGTTCTTC. Looking up the rest from reference TRBV12-5 and TRBJ2-1 gives the full variable domain: DARVTQTPRHKVTEMGQEVTMRCQPILGHNTVFWYRQTMMQGLELLAYFRNRAPLDDSGMPKDRFSAEMPDATLATLKIQPSEPRDSAVYFCASGYRSGLAGGSSYNEQFFGPGTRLTVL.